This entry lists 9 T cell receptor beta chains sequenced from one sample in a study of T-cell memory formation after mild COVID-19. TCRdb analysed the 5' RACE reads with MiXCR anew, one entry per CDR3 protein. The sample lists about 440,000 distinct CDR3 sequences, about 19% occurring once. The sample comprised PBMCs or a T cell subset sorted from them (not recorded which). Source of these receptors: an adult woman who had mild COVID-19 (a few samples of this study predate the infection). Cell type and time point are not known.

V gene TRBV12-3 or TRBV12-4 combines with J gene TRBJ1-6; a possible D gene is TRBD1 (6 bases). With 0 bases removed from V and 9 bases from J, the gap between germline ends came to 9 bases. The CDR3 is 14 residues long. The CDR3 sequence is CASSLAGTLSPLHF. In DNA, the CDR3 is TGTGCCAGCAGTTTAGCAGGGACACTTTCACCCCTCCACTTT.

This chain connects TRBV7-3 to TRBJ2-3, with TRBD1 matching 7 bases. The CDR3 contains 16 residues. The germline V gene encodes CDR1 SGHTA and CDR2 FQGTGA. The trim removed 4 bases at V and 1 base at J, leaving 8 bases unmatched. The CDR3 sequence is CASSYGTVRGTDTQYF. In DNA form, the CDR3 reads TGTGCCAGCAGCTATGGGACAGTCCGGGGCACAGATACGCAGTATTTT.

V is TRBV6-2 or TRBV6-3 and J is TRBJ2-7; TRBD2 matches at 7 bases. In germline, CDR1 is MNHEY, CDR2 SVGEGT. J lost 0 bases, V lost 5 bases, and 7 bases had no gene match. CDR3 length: 15 residues. CDR3 protein: CASSPRGDLSYEQYF. The CDR3 DNA is TGTGCCAGCAGTCCTCGGGGGGACCTCTCCTACGAGCAGTACTTC.

With respect to this clonotype: Its ends do not fully match the called genes, so a read error is possible. This chain joins TRBV7-7 and TRBJ2-5; 9 bases are shared with TRBD1. The length of the CDR3 is 14 residues. Germline CDR1 is SSHAT and CDR2 is FNYEAQ (reference sequence). CDR3 nucleotides: TGTGCTAGCAGCGGCGACAGGGGGGCAGAGACCCAGTACTTC. Its translation: CASSGDRGAETQYF. Supplemented by reference TRBV7-7 and TRBJ2-5, the full variable domain reads GAGVSQSPRYKVTKRGQDVTLRCDPISSHATLYWYQQALGQGPEFLTYFNYEAQPDKSGLPSDRFSAERPEGSISTLTIQRTEQRDSAMYRCASSGDRGAETQYFGPGTRLLVL.

This chain uses TRBV4-1 with TRBJ2-1, with TRBD2 matching 15 bases. The CDR3 is 18 amino acids. J gave up 7 bases and V 9 bases, and 16 bases lay outside the gene matches. In germline, CDR1 is MGHRA, CDR2 YSYEKL. As DNA, the CDR3 is TGCGCCAGTAGGCATGGGACTAGCGGGAGGCGCGCCGCGAATGAGCAGTTCTTC. This gives the protein CASRHGTSGRRAANEQFF.

V and J are TRBV7-9 and TRBJ1-2; D might be TRBD1 (6 bases). The V gene's germline CDR1 is SEHNR and CDR2 FQNEAQ (reference sequence). The length of the CDR3 is 15 residues. V was shortened by 5 bases and J by 0 bases, with 13 bases between the two germline ends. CDR3 sequence (DNA): TGTGCCAGCAGCATAAACAGGGCTCCTAACTATGGCTACACCTTC. Protein product: CASSINRAPNYGYTF.

CDR3 sequence reads: CASSSDREPFYEQYF. The CDR3 nucleotides are TGTGCCAGCAGTTCGGACAGGGAGCCCTTTTACGAGCAGTACTTC. This chain connects TRBV27 to TRBJ2-7, with 8 bases aligning to TRBD1. The germline V gene encodes CDR1 MNHEY and CDR2 SMNVEV (reference sequence). The CDR3 contains 15 residues. With V trimmed by 4 bases and J by 4 bases, 9 bases remained unmatched.

This clonotype has just a few counts. The J gene is TRBJ2-1, the V gene TRBV12-3 or TRBV12-4; the D gene is possibly TRBD2 (7 bases). This CDR3 contains 15 residues. The V and J ends lost 7 bases and 2 bases respectively, with 15 bases between them. CDR3 loop: CASILGGGAYNEQFF. As DNA, the CDR3 is TGTGCCAGCATCCTAGGCGGGGGCGCCTACAATGAGCAGTTCTTC.

The chain has TRBV15 and TRBJ1-1; TRBD1 matches at 7 bases. The CDR3 runs to 14 residues. CDR1 and CDR2 (germline): LNHNV, YYDKDF (reference sequence). J gave up 10 bases and V 0 bases, and 8 bases lay outside the gene matches. The CDR3 loop is CATSRDRGQVAAFF. The CDR3, as DNA: TGTGCCACCAGCAGAGACCGCGGACAGGTAGCAGCTTTCTTT.